A selection of T cell receptor beta chains follows, all from one sample in a study of identical twins. TCRdb reanalysed the 5' RACE reads using MiXCR and keeps one entry per CDR3 protein. This sample has about 890,000 distinct CDR3 sequences; 9% to 15% occur once, and the top ten carry around 1.5%. The same sample was also used in a study of yellow fever vaccine responses in identical twins.

Sequencing was done on a sample of PBMCs. The receptors come from a young woman in good health. Both conserved end residues are trimmed from each CDR3. The order of the fields is J gene, V gene, CDR3 protein.

TRBJ2-3	TRBV19	ASSYGPSTDTQY
TRBJ2-2	TRBV20-1	SADRTGYRELF
TRBJ1-2	TRBV20-1	SARLAGFGYT
TRBJ2-2	TRBV5-1	ASREIPGPHTGELF
TRBJ1-5	TRBV12-3/TRBV12-4	ASSSLGQGAGPQH
TRBJ2-1	TRBV7-8	ASSLAGTSGRPYNEQF
TRBJ2-1	TRBV28	ATDSGGGLDEQF
TRBJ1-1	TRBV7-6	ASSSTGQAGTEAF
TRBJ1-2	TRBV5-1	ASSSGQSLNYGYT
TRBJ2-2	TRBV4-2	ASSRAYGFGGTAGELF
TRBJ2-5	TRBV20-1	SARRPTQETQY
TRBJ2-3	TRBV28	ASSLEAGTGSTDTQY
TRBJ2-1	TRBV11-1	ASSPGGLRNPSHNEQF
TRBJ2-7	TRBV25-1	ASSELRGFSEQY
TRBJ1-5	TRBV15	ATSEASYRGQPQH
TRBJ2-3	TRBV10-3	AISELSGRTDTQY
TRBJ1-2	TRBV7-9	ASSQGDSKLHGYT
TRBJ2-4	TRBV28	ASRSPGTKIY
TRBJ2-3	TRBV7-9	ASSNGQANQDTQY
TRBJ1-1	TRBV7-9	ASSLVAGAF
TRBJ1-2	TRBV7-2	ASSLAFTENYGYT
TRBJ2-3	TRBV27	ASTLGGLRTDTQY
TRBJ2-7	TRBV29-1	SARTGTGTYEQY
TRBJ2-5	TRBV3-1	ASSQGYARQETQY
TRBJ2-5	TRBV7-6	ASTWTKKY
TRBJ2-1	TRBV6-5	ASRLQGDRYNEQF
TRBJ1-1	TRBV18	ASSLFGQGGSSNTEAF
TRBJ2-7	TRBV7-9	ASSSHSSGKTDEQY
TRBJ2-1	TRBV12-3/TRBV12-4	ASSPFEVAGLSSYNEQF
TRBJ2-3	TRBV4-1	ASSQTLAGADTQY
TRBJ2-1	TRBV3-1	ASSQDLGRHNEQF
TRBJ2-3	TRBV24-1	ATSPTGTDTQY
TRBJ1-2	TRBV5-1	ASSPRTGDGRNYGYT
TRBJ2-5	TRBV4-1	ASSHYGLEETQY
TRBJ2-1	TRBV12-3/TRBV12-4	ASSIYNEQF
TRBJ2-7	TRBV7-9	ASSLAWDRVQSYEQY
TRBJ2-3	TRBV7-9	ASRGGTSGGPDTQY
TRBJ2-6	TRBV29-1	SVVAQPGANVLT
TRBJ2-1	TRBV20-1	SARENLGLAGNNEQF
TRBJ1-2	TRBV18	ASSPPTGKGAYGYT
TRBJ2-1	TRBV20-1	SARGGTSGRASYNEQF
TRBJ2-1	TRBV5-1	ASSSTGQSINEQF